Reported below is one TCR beta chain. Researchers ran the PCR with 60 Vbeta and 13 Jbeta primers. Clones were read by immunoSEQ multiplex PCR, and TCRdb kept only the in-frame ones, dropping some. In the table there are 150,000 to 200,000 clones, 85% of which are singletons. The V and J ends lost 7 bases and 1 base respectively, with 22 bases between them. The CDR3 has 17 amino acids. Germline assignment: CDR1 MDHEN and CDR2 SYDVKM. The data are from a study of cytomegalovirus exposure and HLA in healthy donors. These donors, healthy bone marrow donors, were studied. The receptor was derived from a woman aged 50 to 60 in good health and CMV-seronegative. The rearrangement joins TRBV28 to TRBJ1-1, with TRBD1 as a possible D gene (5 bases). Material: PBMCs. The CDR3 region has the DNA TGTGCCAGCATCTCTGGGGCCCGGCTGCAAACGAACACTGAAGCTTTCTTT. This encodes CASISGARLQTNTEAFF.